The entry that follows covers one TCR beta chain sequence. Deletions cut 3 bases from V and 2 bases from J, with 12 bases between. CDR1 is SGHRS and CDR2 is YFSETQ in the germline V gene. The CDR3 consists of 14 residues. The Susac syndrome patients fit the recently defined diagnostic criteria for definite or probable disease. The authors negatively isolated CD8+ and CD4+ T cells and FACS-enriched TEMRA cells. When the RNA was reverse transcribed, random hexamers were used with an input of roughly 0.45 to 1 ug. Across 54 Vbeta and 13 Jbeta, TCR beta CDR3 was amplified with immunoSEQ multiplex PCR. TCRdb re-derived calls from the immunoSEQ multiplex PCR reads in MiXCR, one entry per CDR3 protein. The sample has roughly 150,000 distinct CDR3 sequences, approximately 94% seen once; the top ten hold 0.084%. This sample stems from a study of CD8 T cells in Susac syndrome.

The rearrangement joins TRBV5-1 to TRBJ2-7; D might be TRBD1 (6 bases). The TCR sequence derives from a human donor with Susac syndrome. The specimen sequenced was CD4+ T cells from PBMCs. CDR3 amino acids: CASSSGDITYEQYF. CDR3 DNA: TGCGCCAGCAGCTCCGGGGACATCACCTACGAGCAGTACTTC.